A selection of T cell receptor beta chains follows, all from one sample in a study of cytomegalovirus exposure and HLA in healthy donors. Assay: immunoSEQ multiplex PCR; the TCRdb copy retains only in-frame clones and omits some. The table lists 170,000 or so clones, about four fifths of them singletons. The sample consisted of PBMCs. The origin of the receptors is a girl aged 10-17 years in good health and CMV-seropositive. The CDR3 runs from the conserved cysteine through the conserved F or W. A D gene is named only where the DNA matches it firmly. The size entry is marked missing in some rows and otherwise reads once, few, many or a size class.

>TRBD1|TRBJ2-7|NA|TRBV5-4
TGTGCCAGCAGCTGGGCGGGACAGGGTTTAGGCGAGCAGTACTTC
CASSWAGQGLGEQYF
>NA|TRBJ2-4|NA|TRBV7-9
TGTGCCAGCAGCTTAGAAAGCGGGTCACGATCTTTAGCCAAAAACATTCAGTACTTC
CASSLESGSRSLAKNIQYF
>NA|TRBJ2-5|NA|TRBV6-5
TGTGCCAGCAGTGTCGACAGCGATTACCAAGAGACCCAGTACTTC
CASSVDSDYQETQYF
>NA|TRBJ2-7|NA|TRBV7-8
TGTGCCAGCAGCTTAGGGCTAGAATCCTACGAGCAGTACTTC
CASSLGLESYEQYF
>NA|TRBJ1-1|NA|TRBV6-5
TGTGCCAGCAGCCCCCCTATGGGGGGGGCGGCAGCTTTCTTT
CASSPPMGGAAAFF
>NA|TRBJ1-4|NA|TRBV7-2
TGTGCCAGCAGCTTAGGCGGGTTAACTAATGAAAAACTGTTTTTT
CASSLGGLTNEKLFF
>NA|TRBJ1-1|once|TRBV2
TGTGCGACCCAGAAAGGGGGTCGGGACACTGAAGCTTTCTTT
CATQKGGRDTEAFF
>NA|TRBJ2-7|NA|TRBV19
TGTGCCAGTAGTGCGGGCGTCTACGAGCAGTACTTC
CASSAGVYEQYF
>NA|TRBJ1-6|NA|TRBV19
TGTGCCAGTAGTATATGGCGGGGGAGGAATAATTCACCCCTCCACTTT
CASSIWRGRNNSPLHF
>NA|TRBJ1-1|once|TRBV7-9
TGTGCCAGCAGCTTAGTCCCCACAGGGAAGGGCACTGAAGCTTTCTTT
CASSLVPTGKGTEAFF
>TRBD2|TRBJ2-1|NA|TRBV7-9
TGTGCCAGCTCGACTAATATGCGGGGGGGCCGGGGTGGTGAGCAGTTCTTC
CASSTNMRGGRGGEQFF
>NA|TRBJ1-1|NA|TRBV5-6
TGTGCCAGCAGCTTGAATAAAAACACTGAAGCTTTCTTT
CASSLNKNTEAFF
>TRBD1|TRBJ2-7|NA|TRBV5-5
TGTGCCAGCACCCGGACAGGGACACCATTATACGAGCAGTACTTC
CASTRTGTPLYEQYF